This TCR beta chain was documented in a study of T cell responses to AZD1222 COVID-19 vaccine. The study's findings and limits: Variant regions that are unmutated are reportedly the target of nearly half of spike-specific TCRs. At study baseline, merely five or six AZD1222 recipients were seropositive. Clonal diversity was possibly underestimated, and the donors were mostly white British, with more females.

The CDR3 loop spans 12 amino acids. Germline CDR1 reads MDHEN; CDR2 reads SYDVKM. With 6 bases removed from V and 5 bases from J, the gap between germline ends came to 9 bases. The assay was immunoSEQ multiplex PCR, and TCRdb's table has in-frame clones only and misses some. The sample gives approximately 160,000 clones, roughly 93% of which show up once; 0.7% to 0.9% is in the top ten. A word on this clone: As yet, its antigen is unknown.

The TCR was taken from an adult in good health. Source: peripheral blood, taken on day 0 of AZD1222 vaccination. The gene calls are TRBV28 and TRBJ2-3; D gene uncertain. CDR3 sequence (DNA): TGTGCCAGCAGCCCTCTGGGAGATACGCAGTATTTT. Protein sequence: CASSPLGDTQYF.